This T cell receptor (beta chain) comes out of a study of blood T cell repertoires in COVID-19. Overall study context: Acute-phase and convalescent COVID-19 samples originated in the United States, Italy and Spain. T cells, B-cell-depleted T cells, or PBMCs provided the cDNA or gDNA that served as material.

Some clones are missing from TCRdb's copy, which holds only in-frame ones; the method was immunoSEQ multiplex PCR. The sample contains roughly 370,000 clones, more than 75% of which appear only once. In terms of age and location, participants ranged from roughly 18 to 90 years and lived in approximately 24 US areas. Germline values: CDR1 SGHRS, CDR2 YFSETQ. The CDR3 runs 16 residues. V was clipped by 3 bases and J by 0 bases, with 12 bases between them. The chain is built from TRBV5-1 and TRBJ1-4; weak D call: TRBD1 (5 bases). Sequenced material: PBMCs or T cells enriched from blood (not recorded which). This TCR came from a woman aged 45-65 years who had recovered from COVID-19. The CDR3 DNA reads TGCGCCAGCAGCTCGACAGACTCCGCAACTAATGAAAAACTGTTTTTT. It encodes CASSSTDSATNEKLFF.